Given below is one T cell receptor beta chain in context. The source of the sample is a study of blood T cell repertoires in COVID-19. Looking at the study overall: Acute and convalescent COVID-19 specimens originated in the United States, Italy and Spain.

In the original workflow: Amplifying reference gene primers gave estimates of nucleated cell counts. This table comes from immunoSEQ multiplex PCR, and its TCRdb copy is limited to in-frame clones, with some not included. V, J and clone size are those of that table, while D and trimming were read from the DNA. Altogether a few hundred thousand clones are present, 80% being singletons, with the ten largest covering 6.5% to 9%. CDR3 length equals 15 residues. The J segment lost 6 bases and the V segment lost 2 bases, leaving 5 bases of the junction unmatched. Per germline, CDR1 SGHDT and CDR2 YYEEEE. Individuals drawn from 24 US areas were about 18 to 90 years old. Membership in each cohort depended on participant-reported clinical history.

Sequenced material: PBMCs or T cells enriched from blood (not recorded which). The rearrangement links TRBV5-6 to TRBJ2-1, with 10 bases fitting TRBD2. The sequence was collected from a woman in her thirties or forties with acute COVID-19. CDR3 in amino acids: CASSLPSGGLNEQFF. CDR3 sequence (DNA): TGTGCCAGCAGCTTACCTAGCGGGGGTCTCAATGAGCAGTTCTTC.